The rows below give T cell receptor beta chains drawn from one sample of a study of CD8 T cells in Susac syndrome. TCRdb passed the immunoSEQ multiplex PCR reads through MiXCR, listing each CDR3 protein once. Of roughly 86,000 distinct CDR3 sequences in the sample, approximately 96% were seen once. Sequencing used CD8+ T cells from PBMCs. These receptor sequences come from a human donor with Susac syndrome. Both conserved end residues are part of each CDR3. A D gene is named only where the DNA matches it firmly. Not all rows give a size; the values are once, few, many and, for expanded clones, a class.

j_call	v_call	d_call	clone_size	cdr3_nt	cdr3_aa
TRBJ1-2	TRBV6-2/TRBV6-3	-	-	TGTGCCAGCAGTACCCGGGCCCCTAGGGGCAATGGCTACACCTTC	CASSTRAPRGNGYTF
TRBJ2-7	TRBV6-2/TRBV6-3	-	-	TGTGCCAGCAGTTACCATCGACGGCAGAGTTCCTACGAGCAGTACTTC	CASSYHRRQSSYEQYF
TRBJ1-2	TRBV30	-	-	TGTGCCTGGAGTCCCGGGGGAACCTATGGCTACACCTTC	CAWSPGGTYGYTF
TRBJ2-3	TRBV29-1	TRBD2	-	TGCAGCGTTGAAGAGGGACTAGCGTTAGGCACAGATACGCAGTATTTT	CSVEEGLALGTDTQYF
TRBJ2-4	TRBV5-1	TRBD1	-	TGCGCCAGCAGCCCTTATCCGGGACAGGGGAACATTCAGTACTTC	CASSPYPGQGNIQYF
TRBJ2-1	TRBV6-6	TRBD1	-	TGTGCCAGCAGTCGACAGGGAATTTACAATGAGCAGTTCTTC	CASSRQGIYNEQFF
TRBJ2-2	TRBV20-1	TRBD2	-	TGCAGTGCTAGAGACCCTAGCGGTTCGAACACCGGGGAGCTGTTTTTT	CSARDPSGSNTGELFF
TRBJ2-1	TRBV9	-	-	TGTGCCAGCAGCGTAGGGCTCCTCAATGAGCAGTTCTTC	CASSVGLLNEQFF
TRBJ2-5	TRBV30	-	-	TGTGCCTGGAGTGCCAGAGGGGGGTTTGACCAAGAGACCCAGTACTTC	CAWSARGGFDQETQYF
TRBJ2-3	TRBV7-9	-	-	TGTGCCAGCAGCTTAGCGGTAGGCACCACAGATACGCAGTATTTT	CASSLAVGTTDTQYF
TRBJ1-2	TRBV25-1	-	-	TGTGCCAGCAGTGAGTCCAGGGTCAATGGCTACACCTTC	CASSESRVNGYTF
TRBJ1-3	TRBV12-3/TRBV12-4	TRBD1	-	TGTGCCAGCACGACAGGGTACCACTCTGGAAACACCATATATTTT	CASTTGYHSGNTIYF
TRBJ2-1	TRBV24-1	TRBD1	-	TGTGCCACCAGTGATGGGGACAGGGGGGGATACAATGAGCAGTTCTTC	CATSDGDRGGYNEQFF
TRBJ2-5	TRBV20-1	TRBD2	-	TGCAGTGCTAGTTCCACACTGCGGGGGGCCCTGATACAAGAGACCCAGTACTTC	CSASSTLRGALIQETQYF
TRBJ1-1	TRBV27	-	-	TGTGCCAGCAGTCGACATAACACTGAAGCTTTCTTT	CASSRHNTEAFF
TRBJ2-7	TRBV29-1	TRBD1	-	TGCAGCGTCGGGACAGTCGGCGAGCAGTACTTC	CSVGTVGEQYF
TRBJ2-7	TRBV27	-	once	TGTGCCAGCAGCCGCACAGGGACCTACGAGCAGTACTTC	CASSRTGTYEQYF
TRBJ2-3	TRBV3-1	-	-	TGTGCCAGCAGCAAGGGCGGCGGGGTCACAGATACGCAGTATTTT	CASSKGGGVTDTQYF
TRBJ2-5	TRBV20-1	-	once	TGCAGTGCTAGACAGGGTAACCAAGAGACCCAGTACTTC	CSARQGNQETQYF
TRBJ2-7	TRBV7-9	TRBD1	-	TGTGCCAGCAGCTCAATCTATCCGGACAGGGGAACCGAGCAGTACTTC	CASSSIYPDRGTEQYF
TRBJ2-4	TRBV20-1	-	-	TGCAGTGCTAGAGATTCCATAAGAGCGGAGGAAAACATTCAGTACTTC	CSARDSIRAEENIQYF
TRBJ2-5	TRBV7-9	TRBD1	-	TGTGCCAGCAGCCAACTAGACAGGGGGCCTCAAGAGACCCAGTACTTC	CASSQLDRGPQETQYF
TRBJ1-1	TRBV11-2	-	once	TGTGCCAGCAGCTTAGGTGCGACCTACACTGAAGCTTTCTTT	CASSLGATYTEAFF
TRBJ1-6	TRBV30	TRBD1	-	TGTGCCTCAGAGACAGGGAGGCATTCACCCCTCCACTTT	CASETGRHSPLHF
TRBJ2-1	TRBV29-1	-	once	TGCAGCGTGTCGACCGGTCTCGAGCAGTTCTTC	CSVSTGLEQFF
TRBJ2-4	TRBV6-5	-	-	TGTGCCAGCAGTCCTCAGGGGGCCAAAAACATTCAGTACTTC	CASSPQGAKNIQYF
TRBJ2-7	TRBV12-3/TRBV12-4	TRBD2	-	TGTGCCAGCAGTTTGCTTAGCGGGGATTCCTACGAGCAGTACTTC	CASSLLSGDSYEQYF
TRBJ1-2	TRBV27	-	-	TGTGCCAGCAGCCCTACCAACGCGGGCTATGGCTACACCTTC	CASSPTNAGYGYTF
TRBJ1-2	TRBV4-3	TRBD1	-	TGCGCCAGCAGCCCGGGACAGGGGTATGGCTACACCTTC	CASSPGQGYGYTF
TRBJ1-2	TRBV10-2	-	-	TGCGCCAGCAGTGAAGACTCCAGATATGGCTACACCTTC	CASSEDSRYGYTF
TRBJ2-3	TRBV10-1	-	few	TGCGCCAGCAGTGACACAGATACGCAGTATTTT	CASSDTDTQYF
TRBJ2-2	TRBV7-3	-	-	TGTGCCAGCAGCTTACGGCGGGGTTACACCGGGGAGCTGTTTTTT	CASSLRRGYTGELFF
TRBJ1-2	TRBV5-6	-	once	TGTGCCGGTCGCCGTGTACAGCCCTACACCTTC	CAGRRVQPYTF
TRBJ2-7	TRBV6-5	TRBD1	-	TGTGCCAGCAGACGACAGGGGCCGAGCTACGAGCAGTACTTC	CASRRQGPSYEQYF
TRBJ2-1	TRBV27	TRBD1	-	TGTGCCAGCAGGGGACAGGGGGGCAATGAGCAGTTCTTC	CASRGQGGNEQFF
TRBJ1-1	TRBV20-1	-	-	TGCAGTGCTATAGACAGTTCTTTGAACACTGAAGCTTTCTTT	CSAIDSSLNTEAFF
TRBJ2-3	TRBV7-9	-	-	TGTGCCAGCAGCTTTCCAGGGGTCACAGATACGCAGTATTTT	CASSFPGVTDTQYF
TRBJ2-7	TRBV20-1	-	-	TGCAGTGCTAGGGGACAAGGGGCGGCGAGTTACGAGCAGTACTTC	CSARGQGAASYEQYF
TRBJ1-5	TRBV12-3/TRBV12-4	-	-	TGTGCCAGCAGCGGACATGCAAGCCCCCAGCATTTT	CASSGHASPQHF
TRBJ2-3	TRBV19	TRBD1	-	TGTGCCAGCGGGGACAGGGCTGGGGCAGATACGCAGTATTTT	CASGDRAGADTQYF
TRBJ2-7	TRBV11-1	-	-	TGTGCCAGCAGCTTAATCGGTGGAGAGCAGTACTTC	CASSLIGGEQYF
TRBJ1-5	TRBV4-3	-	-	TGCGCCAGCAGCCAAGATCGGGGGCGAAATCAGCCCCAGCATTTT	CASSQDRGRNQPQHF
TRBJ2-5	TRBV24-1	-	-	TGTGCCACCGGGCTTGGTGAGACCCAGTACTTC	CATGLGETQYF
TRBJ2-5	TRBV3-1	TRBD2	-	TGTGCCAGCAGCCAAGAGGCTAGCGGAGAGACCCAGTACTTC	CASSQEASGETQYF
TRBJ1-5	TRBV2	-	-	TGTGCCAGCAGGGACATTATGAATCAGCCCCAGCATTTT	CASRDIMNQPQHF
TRBJ1-1	TRBV3-1	TRBD1	-	TGTGCCAGCAGCCAAGACAGGGGGTTTAACACTGAAGCTTTCTTT	CASSQDRGFNTEAFF
TRBJ2-5	TRBV24-1	TRBD1	-	TGTGCCACCAGTGATTTGGGGACAGGGCCCCAAGAGACCCAGTACTTC	CATSDLGTGPQETQYF
TRBJ1-1	TRBV19	TRBD1	-	TGTGCCAGTAGTACAGGGGGCTTCACTGAAGCTTTCTTT	CASSTGGFTEAFF
TRBJ1-4	TRBV20-1	-	-	TGCAGTGCTAGATGGAGAGGATCTGCAACTAATGAAAAACTGTTTTTT	CSARWRGSATNEKLFF
TRBJ1-5	TRBV20-1	-	-	TGCAGTGCTAGAGGCCCGACAGGAGGCAATCAGCCCCAGCATTTT	CSARGPTGGNQPQHF
TRBJ1-2	TRBV4-1	TRBD1	-	TGCGCCAGCAGCCAAGGTGGGACAGGAACCTATGGCTACACCTTC	CASSQGGTGTYGYTF
TRBJ2-1	TRBV30	-	-	TGTGCCTGGACCCTAAGCAATGAGCAGTTCTTC	CAWTLSNEQFF
TRBJ1-5	TRBV30	-	-	TGTGCCTGGAGCGGTTCGAATCAGCCCCAGCATTTT	CAWSGSNQPQHF
TRBJ2-7	TRBV19	-	-	TGTGCCAGTAGTATTCAGGGAGTGGCCTACGAGCAGTACTTC	CASSIQGVAYEQYF
TRBJ2-1	TRBV5-4	-	once	TGTGCCAGCAGCACCGGGACTCCAACGAGGGTTGAGCAGTTCTTC	CASSTGTPTRVEQFF
TRBJ2-3	TRBV12-5	TRBD2	-	TGTGCTAGTGGTTACCCAGCGGGACCCGACTATACGCAGTATTTT	CASGYPAGPDYTQYF
TRBJ2-7	TRBV7-8	TRBD1	-	TGTGCCAGCAGCCCCCTCGACAGGGGCCACGAGCAGTACTTC	CASSPLDRGHEQYF
TRBJ1-6	TRBV20-1	-	-	TGCAGTGCTGGAGACACACAGGGTTCGGATTCACCCCTCCACTTT	CSAGDTQGSDSPLHF